The 21 T cell receptor beta chains in this list originate from one sample, sequenced in a study of T cells in pancreatic ductal adenocarcinoma. The selected patients with pancreatic ductal adenocarcinoma had surgery but no neoadjuvant therapy. TCRdb keeps only in-frame clones here, not all; method: immunoSEQ multiplex PCR. The data hold over 2,500 clones, with nearly 75% observed a single time. Input material: pancreatic tumor tissue. The receptors shown here come from a human donor with pancreatic ductal adenocarcinoma.

Worth noting for this clone: This CDR3 is also generated by other DNA sequences in the sample. The chain is built from TRBV19 and TRBJ2-1, with D hard to call. CDR1 and CDR2 (germline): LNHDA, SQIVND (reference sequence). The CDR3 loop spans 13 amino acids. V shed 3 bases and J shed 0 bases, with 3 bases lying between them. The CDR3, as DNA: TGTGCCAGTAGTATCGGCTCCTACAATGAGCAGTTCTTC. It specifies CASSIGSYNEQFF. Looking up the rest from reference TRBV19 and TRBJ2-1 gives the full variable domain: DGGITQSPKYLFRKEGQNVTLSCEQNLNHDAMYWYRQDPGQGLRLIYYSQIVNDFQKGDIAEGYSVSREKKESFPLTVTSAQKNPTAFYLCASSIGSYNEQFFGPGTRLTVL.

The rearrangement links TRBV28 to TRBJ2-2, with a weak D call TRBD2 (6 bases). Germline assignment: CDR1 MDHEN and CDR2 SYDVKM. V shed 3 bases and J shed 0 bases, with 11 bases lying between them. This CDR3 is 16 amino acids long. CDR3 DNA sequence: TGTGCCAGCAGTTTTAGCGGCACCGCGAACACCGGGGAGCTGTTTTTT. Its protein is CASSFSGTANTGELFF.

The V gene is TRBV29-1, the J gene TRBJ2-5, with TRBD1 matching over 7 bases. The CDR3 is made up of 12 amino acids. J was trimmed by 2 bases and V by 7 bases; bases with no gene match: 4. Looked up from germline, CDR1 is SQVTM and CDR2 is ANQGSEA. As DNA, the CDR3 is TGCAGCGCGGGGACAGCACAAGAGACCCAGTACTTC. The encoded protein is CSAGTAQETQYF. Complete variable domain (other parts from reference TRBV29-1 and TRBJ2-5): SAVISQKPSRDICQRGTSLTIQCQVDSQVTMMFWYRQQPGQSLTLIATANQGSEATYESGFVIDKFPISRPNLTFSTLTVSNMSPEDSSIYLCSAGTAQETQYFGPGTRLLVL.

This clone has only one observation. The chain is built from TRBV7-1 and TRBJ2-5; D could derive from TRBD1 or TRBD2 (6 bases each). TRBV7-1 is noted as an ORF with a role that remains uncertain. The CDR3 covers 14 residues. With 4 bases removed from V and 6 bases from J, the gap between germline ends came to 15 bases. The CDR3, as DNA: TGTGCCAGCAGCTTACAGCCGGGGGCGAAGACCCAGTACTTC. Translation: CASSLQPGAKTQYF.

V is TRBV7-6 and J is TRBJ2-5; D gene unclear. In germline, CDR1 is SGHVS, CDR2 FNYEAQ. This CDR3 is built from 13 residues. V shed 0 bases and J shed 2 bases, with 4 bases lying between them. CDR3 amino acids: CASSLARQETQYF. The CDR3 nucleotides read TGTGCCAGCAGCTTAGCTCGGCAAGAGACCCAGTACTTC.

V gene TRBV6-5 combines with J gene TRBJ1-2; TRBD1 agrees at 10 bases. The V segment lost 2 bases and the J segment 6 bases; nucleotides outside the gene matches: 6. The germline gives CDR1 MNHEY, CDR2 SVGAGI. The CDR3 loop spans 15 amino acids. Written as DNA, the CDR3 is TGTGCCAGCAGTTACCCGGGACAGGGGAGGGATGGCTACACCTTC. Encoded protein: CASSYPGQGRDGYTF.

The V gene is TRBV27, the J gene TRBJ1-5, with a tentative D call TRBD1 (5 bases). V dropped 4 bases and J dropped 7 bases, with 14 bases sitting between them. Germline CDR1 is MNHEY and CDR2 is SMNVEV (reference sequence). This CDR3 comprises 14 residues. The CDR3 bases are TGTGCCAGCAGTTACGCTGGGACGGGGCAGCCCCAGCATTTT. Its translation is CASSYAGTGQPQHF.

The V and J genes are TRBV7-8 and TRBJ1-5, with D perhaps matching TRBD1 (6 bases). CDR3 size: 13 residues. The V and J ends lost 2 bases and 4 bases respectively, with 6 bases between them. CDR1 is SGHVS and CDR2 is FQNEAQ in the germline V gene. DNA of the CDR3: TGTGCCAGCAGCTTAACAGGGAATCAGCCCCAGCATTTT. Amino acids: CASSLTGNQPQHF.

This clone was picked up one time. One end of the junction varies from germline; a read error may be responsible. The chain recombines TRBV6-5 with TRBJ2-1; 7 bases map to TRBD1. The V gene's germline CDR1 is MNHEY and CDR2 SVGAGI. CDR3 length: 13 amino acids. The chain's CDR3 is CASRDQMGDRKIF. CDR3 nucleotides: TGTGCCAGCAGAGATCAAATGGGGGACAGAAAGATCTTC.

The J gene is TRBJ1-2, the V gene TRBV11-2; D might be TRBD1 (6 bases). Germline-derived CDR1 and CDR2 are SGHAT and FQNNGV. This CDR3 contains 15 residues. V gave up 2 bases and J gave up 4 bases, with 14 bases separating them. The CDR3 reads CASSLNRVGSYGYTF. The CDR3 DNA follows: TGTGCCAGCAGCTTAAACAGGGTGGGTAGCTATGGCTACACCTTC.

A single count supports this clone. The V call is TRBV5-4, the J call TRBJ2-3; D is undetermined. This CDR3 is built from 14 residues. V was shortened by 6 bases and J by 0 bases, with 11 bases between the two germline ends. The germline V gene has CDR1 SGHNT and CDR2 YYREEE (reference sequence). CDR3 protein: CASNIMGSTDTQYF. CDR3 nucleotides: TGTGCCAGCAATATTATGGGTAGCACAGATACGCAGTATTTT. Based on the CDR3 plus reference TRBV5-4 and TRBJ2-3, the full variable domain is ETGVTQSPTHLIKTRGQQVTLRCSSQSGHNTVSWYQQALGQGPQFIFQYYREEENGRGNFPPRFSGLQFPNYSSELNVNALELDDSALYLCASNIMGSTDTQYFGPGTRLTVL.

The chain's CDR3 is CASSTPPGAGGTQYF. The CDR3 nucleotides are TGTGCCAGCTCTACCCCCCCGGGGGCCGGGGGTACGCAGTATTTT. The chain couples TRBV7-9 to TRBJ2-3; perhaps D is TRBD1 or TRBD2 (6 bases each). This CDR3 comprises 15 residues. Germline V gene sequence: CDR1 SEHNR, CDR2 FQNEAQ (reference sequence). V lost 8 bases to trimming and J lost 8 bases, with 23 bases between them. Full variable domain (remainder filled in from reference TRBV7-9 and TRBJ2-3): DTGVSQNPRHKITKRGQNVTFRCDPISEHNRLYWYRQTLGQGPEFLTYFQNEAQLEKSRLLSDRFSAERPKGSFSTLEIQRTEQGDSAMYLCASSTPPGAGGTQYFGPGTRLTVL.

This clone was picked up a small number of times. Here the CDR3 DNA reads TGCAGCGTTAGCGGGAGCTCGTCCTACGAGCAGTACTTC. Residues: CSVSGSSSYEQYF. J is TRBJ2-7 and V is TRBV29-1; TRBD2 matches 8 bases. Germline CDR1 reads SQVTM; CDR2 reads ANQGSEA. CDR3 length: 13 residues. The ends lost 5 bases at V and 1 base at J; junction bases unmatched: 4.

The chain employs TRBV2 and TRBJ2-5, with D tentatively TRBD2 (6 bases). The CDR3 loop spans 14 amino acids. Deletions cut 6 bases from V and 5 bases from J, with 16 bases between. Germline V gene lookup returns CDR1 SNHLY and CDR2 FYNNEI. CDR3 sequence: CASRRLVTGETQYF. The CDR3 nucleotides are TGTGCCAGCAGGAGACTAGTCACGGGGGAGACCCAGTACTTC.

The gene calls are TRBV19 and TRBJ2-3; D might be TRBD2 (5 bases). The CDR3 contains 13 residues. Germline CDR1 is LNHDA and CDR2 is SQIVND (reference sequence). Trimming shortened V by 7 bases and J by 2 bases, and 10 bases separated the two germline ends. The CDR3 DNA sequence: TGTGCCAGTAACGAGGGAACCACAGATACGCAGTATTTT. This encodes CASNEGTTDTQYF.

The genes are TRBV2 and TRBJ2-7; no reliable D call. Trimming removed 6 bases from V and 3 bases from J, with 15 bases in between. The CDR3 contains 14 residues. Germline V lookup: CDR1 SNHLY, CDR2 FYNNEI. CDR3 in amino acids: CASRNPDMNYEQYF. CDR3 coding DNA: TGTGCCAGCAGGAATCCCGACATGAACTACGAGCAGTACTTC.

This rearrangement joins TRBV10-3 to TRBJ1-1; a possible D gene is TRBD1 (6 bases). The CDR3 runs to 14 residues. Germline V gene sequence: CDR1 ENHRY, CDR2 SYGVKD. The V end lost 6 bases, the J end lost 3 bases, and 14 bases lay between the germline ends. The CDR3 loop is CAIRPGQSYTEAFF. CDR3 nucleotide sequence: TGTGCCATCAGGCCCGGACAGAGTTACACTGAAGCTTTCTTT.

The V call is TRBV28, the J call TRBJ2-5, with D possibly being TRBD1 or TRBD2 (5 bases each). Trimming pared 8 bases from V and 2 bases from J, leaving 9 bases between. CDR3 length: 12 amino acids. The germline V gene encodes CDR1 MDHEN and CDR2 SYDVKM. The CDR3 loop reads CASQGDQETQYF. In DNA form, the CDR3 reads TGTGCCAGCCAGGGAGATCAAGAGACCCAGTACTTC.

The chain's CDR3 is CASSSQSGNTEAFF. CDR3 sequence (DNA): TGTGCCAGCAGCTCCCAGTCCGGGAACACTGAAGCTTTCTTT. This chain joins TRBV4-2 and TRBJ1-1; D not certain. V was clipped by 5 bases and J by 1 base, with 11 bases between them. This CDR3 spans 14 amino acids. Germline V gives CDR1 LGHNA, CDR2 YNFKEQ.

This clone appeared once. The V call is TRBV19, the J call TRBJ1-6, with a weak D call TRBD1 (5 bases). V was pared by 5 bases and J by 9 bases, with 11 bases between. CDR3 length: 13 residues. The germline gives CDR1 LNHDA, CDR2 SQIVND (reference sequence). CDR3 residues: CASSFQGGSPLHF. DNA for the CDR3: TGTGCCAGTAGTTTCCAGGGCGGTTCACCCCTCCACTTT.

The gene calls are TRBV5-1 and TRBJ2-7; 14 nucleotides line up with TRBD2. There are 16 residues in the CDR3. V was clipped by 0 bases and J by 4 bases; unmatched bases: 3. Germline V CDR1 and CDR2: SGHRS, YFSETQ. DNA for the CDR3: TGCGCCAGCAGCTTGGGGGGGACTAGCGGGGGATACGAGCAGTACTTC. Its translation: CASSLGGTSGGYEQYF.